Listed below are T cell receptor beta chains from one sample, sequenced in a study of blood T cell repertoires in COVID-19. Data came from immunoSEQ multiplex PCR; TCRdb stores just in-frame clones and leaves some out. This table has approximately 360,000 clones, around 90% appearing once. Sequences were obtained from peripheral blood. All receptors derive from a man between 18 and 29 years old with active or convalescent COVID-19. Both conserved end residues are part of each CDR3. D genes are given only for firm matches. Clone size is shown for a subset of rows, as once, few, many or a class of expanded clone.

J gene: TRBJ2-7
V gene: TRBV7-9
clone size: many
D gene: TRBD1
CDR3 protein: CASQTGPTSYEQYF
CDR3 DNA: TGTGCCAGCCAGACAGGGCCCACTTCCTACGAGCAGTACTTC

J gene: TRBJ2-3
V gene: TRBV6-2/TRBV6-3
clone size: .
D gene: TRBD1
CDR3 protein: CASSDRTGGSTDTQYF
CDR3 DNA: TGTGCCAGCAGCGATCGGACAGGGGGTAGCACAGATACGCAGTATTTT

J gene: TRBJ2-1
V gene: TRBV19
clone size: .
D gene: TRBD2
CDR3 protein: CASSIGLAGYEQFF
CDR3 DNA: TGTGCCAGTAGTATCGGGCTAGCGGGTTATGAGCAGTTCTTC

J gene: TRBJ2-7
V gene: TRBV6-6
clone size: once
D gene: .
CDR3 protein: CASRLQGSYEQYF
CDR3 DNA: TGTGCCAGCAGACTACAGGGCTCCTACGAGCAGTACTTC

J gene: TRBJ1-1
V gene: TRBV6-2/TRBV6-3
clone size: .
D gene: TRBD1
CDR3 protein: CASSSQGRYTEAFF
CDR3 DNA: TGTGCCAGCAGTTCACAGGGGCGGTACACTGAAGCTTTCTTT

J gene: TRBJ2-7
V gene: TRBV9
clone size: .
D gene: .
CDR3 protein: CASSPLPDSYYEQYF
CDR3 DNA: TGTGCCAGCAGCCCCCTCCCGGACAGCTACTACGAGCAGTACTTC

J gene: TRBJ1-2
V gene: TRBV19
clone size: .
D gene: .
CDR3 protein: CASNYIGQTTYGYTF
CDR3 DNA: TGTGCCAGTAATTACATCGGACAAACAACCTATGGCTACACCTTC

J gene: TRBJ2-5
V gene: TRBV21-1
clone size: few
D gene: .
CDR3 protein: CASSSPGQRREETQYF
CDR3 DNA: TGTGCCAGCAGCTCTCCGGGACAGCGAAGGGAAGAGACCCAGTACTTC

J gene: TRBJ1-5
V gene: TRBV7-9
clone size: .
D gene: .
CDR3 protein: CASSPPGVGQPQHF
CDR3 DNA: TGTGCCAGCAGCCCCCCGGGGGTGGGTCAGCCCCAGCATTTT

J gene: TRBJ1-1
V gene: TRBV9
clone size: .
D gene: .
CDR3 protein: CASTPRSWIEAFF
CDR3 DNA: TGTGCCAGCACGCCAAGGAGTTGGATTGAAGCTTTCTTT

J gene: TRBJ1-1
V gene: TRBV6-6
clone size: once
D gene: .
CDR3 protein: CASSDLSFSGTEAFF
CDR3 DNA: TGTGCCAGCAGTGACCTCTCATTTTCGGGAACTGAAGCTTTCTTT

J gene: TRBJ1-6
V gene: TRBV28
clone size: .
D gene: .
CDR3 protein: CASSLRRVASLHF
CDR3 DNA: TGTGCCAGCAGTTTAAGGAGGGTGGCATCCCTCCACTTT

J gene: TRBJ1-1
V gene: TRBV2
clone size: .
D gene: .
CDR3 protein: CASQRGLVEAFF
CDR3 DNA: TGTGCCTCCCAAAGGGGGTTAGTTGAAGCTTTCTTT

J gene: TRBJ2-3
V gene: TRBV5-6
clone size: few
D gene: .
CDR3 protein: CASSHDKFTDTQYF
CDR3 DNA: TGTGCCAGCAGCCATGACAAATTCACAGATACGCAGTATTTT

J gene: TRBJ1-4
V gene: TRBV4-3
clone size: .
D gene: TRBD1
CDR3 protein: CASSQEQGVEKLFF
CDR3 DNA: TGCGCCAGCAGCCAAGAACAGGGGGTTGAAAAACTGTTTTTT

J gene: TRBJ1-6
V gene: TRBV9
clone size: .
D gene: TRBD1
CDR3 protein: CASSVGGTGSSPLHF
CDR3 DNA: TGTGCCAGCAGCGTAGGGGGGACAGGTTCTTCACCCCTCCACTTT

J gene: TRBJ1-2
V gene: TRBV19
clone size: .
D gene: TRBD1
CDR3 protein: CASSIRGPTSNYGYTF
CDR3 DNA: TGTGCCAGTAGTATTAGGGGGCCTACCTCCAACTATGGCTACACCTTC

J gene: TRBJ2-7
V gene: TRBV10-2
clone size: .
D gene: .
CDR3 protein: CASTTGLFYEQYF
CDR3 DNA: TGCGCCAGCACTACAGGGCTTTTCTACGAGCAGTACTTC

J gene: TRBJ2-3
V gene: TRBV7-9
clone size: .
D gene: TRBD2
CDR3 protein: CASSLLAGISTDTQYF
CDR3 DNA: TGTGCCAGCAGCTTACTAGCGGGAATAAGCACAGATACGCAGTATTTT

J gene: TRBJ2-1
V gene: TRBV11-3
clone size: .
D gene: TRBD2
CDR3 protein: CASSRLAGGPYNEQFF
CDR3 DNA: TGTGCCAGCAGCCGACTGGCGGGAGGGCCCTACAATGAGCAGTTCTTC

J gene: TRBJ1-2
V gene: TRBV27
clone size: .
D gene: .
CDR3 protein: CASSLASYNIYGYTF
CDR3 DNA: TGTGCCAGCAGTTTAGCCTCATACAACATCTATGGCTACACCTTC

J gene: TRBJ1-1
V gene: TRBV5-6
clone size: .
D gene: TRBD1
CDR3 protein: CASSFGQGDTEAFF
CDR3 DNA: TGTGCCAGCAGCTTCGGACAGGGGGACACTGAAGCTTTCTTT

J gene: TRBJ1-1
V gene: TRBV6-2/TRBV6-3
clone size: .
D gene: TRBD1
CDR3 protein: CASSSTGVLIEAFF
CDR3 DNA: TGTGCCAGCAGTTCTACAGGGGTGTTAATTGAAGCTTTCTTT

J gene: TRBJ1-1
V gene: TRBV6-5
clone size: .
D gene: .
CDR3 protein: CASSPSFNTEAFF
CDR3 DNA: TGTGCCAGCAGTCCTAGTTTTAACACTGAAGCTTTCTTT

J gene: TRBJ2-7
V gene: TRBV5-1
clone size: .
D gene: TRBD1
CDR3 protein: CASSPDRAYEQYF
CDR3 DNA: TGCGCCAGCAGCCCGGACAGGGCCTACGAGCAGTACTTC

J gene: TRBJ1-5
V gene: TRBV28
clone size: .
D gene: TRBD1
CDR3 protein: CASRETGGNQPQHF
CDR3 DNA: TGTGCCAGCAGAGAAACAGGGGGCAATCAGCCCCAGCATTTT

J gene: TRBJ1-2
V gene: TRBV6-5
clone size: .
D gene: .
CDR3 protein: CASSPGGVYGYTF
CDR3 DNA: TGTGCCAGCAGTCCCGGCGGGGTGTATGGCTACACCTTC

J gene: TRBJ2-3
V gene: TRBV5-1
clone size: .
D gene: TRBD2
CDR3 protein: CASSPGLVSDTQYF
CDR3 DNA: TGCGCCAGCAGCCCCGGACTAGTGTCAGATACGCAGTATTTT

J gene: TRBJ2-3
V gene: TRBV28
clone size: .
D gene: .
CDR3 protein: CAIPGHSTDTQYF
CDR3 DNA: TGTGCCATACCGGGACACAGCACAGATACGCAGTATTTT

J gene: TRBJ2-3
V gene: TRBV6-5
clone size: .
D gene: .
CDR3 protein: CASTPSRADTQYF
CDR3 DNA: TGTGCCAGCACCCCTTCCCGGGCAGATACGCAGTATTTT

J gene: TRBJ2-3
V gene: TRBV28
clone size: once
D gene: .
CDR3 protein: CASSLGTGAQYF
CDR3 DNA: TGTGCCAGCAGTTTAGGGACGGGGGCGCAGTATTTT

J gene: TRBJ1-1
V gene: TRBV30
clone size: .
D gene: .
CDR3 protein: CAWSADTEAFF
CDR3 DNA: TGTGCCTGGAGTGCGGACACTGAAGCTTTCTTT

J gene: TRBJ1-4
V gene: TRBV28
clone size: .
D gene: TRBD1
CDR3 protein: CASSLLPTGNEKLFF
CDR3 DNA: TGTGCCAGCAGTTTATTACCGACAGGGAATGAAAAACTGTTTTTT

J gene: TRBJ2-3
V gene: TRBV25-1
clone size: once
D gene: TRBD2
CDR3 protein: CASSEFPGLNTDTQYF
CDR3 DNA: TGTGCCAGCAGTGAATTTCCGGGACTAAACACAGATACGCAGTATTTT

J gene: TRBJ2-1
V gene: TRBV19
clone size: .
D gene: TRBD2
CDR3 protein: CASSISSGSFYNEQFF
CDR3 DNA: TGTGCCAGTAGTATAAGTAGCGGGAGTTTTTACAATGAGCAGTTCTTC

J gene: TRBJ2-7
V gene: TRBV9
clone size: .
D gene: TRBD2
CDR3 protein: CASSTTGTSGYEQYF
CDR3 DNA: TGTGCCAGCAGCACTACCGGGACTAGCGGCTACGAGCAGTACTTC

J gene: TRBJ1-2
V gene: TRBV6-2/TRBV6-3
clone size: once
D gene: TRBD1
CDR3 protein: CASSNRDRGTSGYTF
CDR3 DNA: TGTGCCAGCAGTAATCGGGACAGGGGTACGAGTGGCTACACCTTC

J gene: TRBJ2-3
V gene: TRBV6-2/TRBV6-3
clone size: .
D gene: .
CDR3 protein: CASSLSGGKDTQYF
CDR3 DNA: TGTGCCAGCAGTTTATCAGGGGGGAAGGATACGCAGTATTTT

J gene: TRBJ2-3
V gene: TRBV28
clone size: .
D gene: TRBD1
CDR3 protein: CASSRQGSTDTQYF
CDR3 DNA: TGTGCCAGCAGCAGACAGGGGTCTACAGATACGCAGTATTTT

J gene: TRBJ1-4
V gene: TRBV19
clone size: .
D gene: .
CDR3 protein: CASTWWREREKLFF
CDR3 DNA: TGTGCCAGTACCTGGTGGAGGGAGAGAGAAAAACTGTTTTTT

J gene: TRBJ2-1
V gene: TRBV7-3
clone size: .
D gene: .
CDR3 protein: CASSLTSGRGFRNEQFF
CDR3 DNA: TGTGCCAGCAGCTTAACTTCCGGCAGGGGTTTTAGAAATGAGCAGTTCTTC

J gene: TRBJ1-1
V gene: TRBV12-3/TRBV12-4
clone size: .
D gene: TRBD1
CDR3 protein: CASSADRGRVAFF
CDR3 DNA: TGTGCCAGCAGCGCTGACAGGGGGCGCGTCGCTTTCTTT

J gene: TRBJ1-1
V gene: TRBV6-5
clone size: once
D gene: TRBD1
CDR3 protein: CASSSWDSEAFF
CDR3 DNA: TGTGCCAGCAGTTCGTGGGACAGCGAAGCTTTCTTT